Below, one TCR beta chain is given with its context. The data are from a study of blood T cell repertoires in COVID-19. Only in-frame clones appear in the TCRdb table, and some are missing; sequencing was by immunoSEQ multiplex PCR. This sample has a few hundred thousand clones, with roughly 89% found just once. The germline V and J ends were trimmed by 3 bases and 5 bases, with 16 bases remaining between them. CDR3 size: 14 residues. Per the germline V gene, CDR1 is DFQATT and CDR2 is SNEGSKA (reference sequence). V and J are TRBV20-1 and TRBJ1-1, with D perhaps TRBD1 (5 bases). Sequencing used peripheral blood. This TCR was sampled from a middle-aged woman who had recovered from COVID-19. The CDR3 loop reads CSASNAGINTEAFF. CDR3 nucleotides: TGCAGTGCTAGTAACGCAGGGATTAATACTGAAGCTTTCTTT.